Included here is one TCR beta chain sequence, with context. This record belongs to a study of T cell changes during pregnancy in multiple sclerosis. J gave up 6 bases and V 1 base, and 8 bases lay outside the gene matches. Germline-derived CDR1 and CDR2 are SGHVS and FQNEAQ. This CDR3 is built from 15 residues. The repertoire was sequenced with immunoSEQ multiplex PCR; TCRdb's copy has only in-frame clones and lacks some. Here the sample spans 29,000 or so clones, roughly 92% being singletons. The genes are TRBV7-8 and TRBJ1-2; 7 positions agree with TRBD1. The source of this sequence is a female donor with multiple sclerosis, enrolled in a pregnancy study. The sample consisted of CD4+ T cells from peripheral blood mononuclear cells, taken in the first trimester of pregnancy. In DNA form, the CDR3 reads TGTGCCAGCAGCTTAGAGTGGCAGGGGGATAATGGCTACACCTTC. Translated, it gives CASSLEWQGDNGYTF.